Shown below are 28 T cell receptor beta chains from a single sample sequenced in a study of blood T cell repertoires in COVID-19. Repertoires were generated with immunoSEQ multiplex PCR, while TCRdb's copy carries only in-frame clones and drops some. The sample records 300,000 to 450,000 clones, roughly nine tenths being singletons. What was sequenced was PBMCs or T cells enriched from blood (not recorded which). Every receptor here comes from a young man who had recovered from COVID-19.

V is TRBV29-1 and J is TRBJ1-1, with D possibly matching TRBD1 (6 bases). CDR1 and CDR2 (germline): SQVTM, ANQGSEA. The CDR3 has 13 residues. V lost 7 bases to trimming and J lost 5 bases, with 17 bases between them. DNA for the CDR3: TGCAGCGCTACGGACAGCGGGGGGACTGAAGCTTTCTTT. Its translation is CSATDSGGTEAFF. Drawing the rest from reference TRBV29-1 and TRBJ1-1, the complete variable domain is SAVISQKPSRDICQRGTSLTIQCQVDSQVTMMFWYRQQPGQSLTLIATANQGSEATYESGFVIDKFPISRPNLTFSTLTVSNMSPEDSSIYLCSATDSGGTEAFFGQGTRLTVV.

In this sample, this clone turned up once. The chain has TRBV7-9 and TRBJ2-3, with 9 nucleotides matching TRBD2. This CDR3 is built from 14 residues. Germline CDR1 reads SEHNR; CDR2 reads FQNEAQ (reference sequence). V shed 8 bases and J 6 bases; nucleotides not matched to a gene: 9. CDR3 nucleotide sequence: TGTGCCAGCCTCGGTGGCGGGAGGGTGGATACGCAGTATTTT. It is translated as CASLGGGRVDTQYF. Together with reference TRBV7-9 and TRBJ2-3, the CDR3 gives the full variable domain: DTGVSQNPRHKITKRGQNVTFRCDPISEHNRLYWYRQTLGQGPEFLTYFQNEAQLEKSRLLSDRFSAERPKGSFSTLEIQRTEQGDSAMYLCASLGGGRVDTQYFGPGTRLTVL.

This clone has just one count. The chain employs TRBV28 and TRBJ1-5; D unclear. The CDR3 is 13 residues long. The germline V gene has CDR1 MDHEN and CDR2 SYDVKM. With 1 base removed from V and 5 bases from J, the gap between germline ends came to 6 bases. The CDR3, as DNA: TGTGCCAGCAGTTTATCGGGGTATCAGCCCCAGCATTTT. This codes for CASSLSGYQPQHF.

The chain recombines TRBV18 with TRBJ2-5; 7 positions match TRBD2. The germline V gene encodes CDR1 KGHSH and CDR2 LQKENI. The CDR3 runs to 15 residues. J was trimmed by 4 bases and V by 6 bases; bases with no gene match: 11. This chain's CDR3 is CASSPGGVAGETQYF. CDR3 nucleotides: TGTGCCAGCTCCCCGGGGGGAGTAGCTGGAGAGACCCAGTACTTC.

The chain has TRBV19 and TRBJ2-7; no firm D call. In germline, CDR1 is LNHDA, CDR2 SQIVND (reference sequence). Trimming pared 4 bases from V and 2 bases from J, leaving 12 bases between. This CDR3 contains 14 residues. The CDR3 here is CASSRQVGPYEQYF. CDR3 sequence (DNA): TGTGCCAGTAGTAGGCAGGTTGGTCCCTACGAGCAGTACTTC.

The chain employs TRBV6-2 or TRBV6-3 and TRBJ2-7; D possibly corresponds to TRBD2 (5 bases). Per the germline V gene, CDR1 is MNHEY and CDR2 is SVGEGT. This CDR3 has 16 residues. The V end was cut by 0 bases, the J end by 3 bases, with 15 bases between. CDR3 region: CASSYSRVDRSYEQYF. The CDR3 bases are TGTGCCAGCAGTTACTCGAGGGTAGACCGCAGCTACGAGCAGTACTTC.

The chain recombines TRBV5-1 with TRBJ1-2; 8 nucleotides match TRBD1. The CDR3 spans 13 residues. The ends lost 4 bases at V and 8 bases at J; junction bases unmatched: 7. CDR1 is SGHRS and CDR2 is YFSETQ in the germline V gene. Written as DNA, the CDR3 is TGCGCCAGCAGCCCCAGGGGGGACAGGGGCTACACCTTC. Its protein product is CASSPRGDRGYTF.

Of note for this clone: Distinct nucleotide sequences in the sample also encode this CDR3. This chain connects TRBV6-5 to TRBJ1-5; D ambiguous. Germline values: CDR1 MNHEY, CDR2 SVGAGI. Between the trimmed V and J ends, which lost 2 bases and 2 bases, there was a span of 7 bases. The CDR3 covers 14 residues. CDR3 DNA sequence: TGTGCCAGCAGTTACGGGCAGGGCAATCAGCCCCAGCATTTT. Its protein is CASSYGQGNQPQHF.

The rearrangement joins TRBV7-3 to TRBJ2-5; D might be TRBD1 (6 bases). CDR1 and CDR2 from the germline V gene are SGHTA and FQGTGA. This CDR3 comprises 13 residues. V was trimmed by 5 bases and J by 5 bases, leaving 12 bases between them. The CDR3 DNA reads TGTGCCAGCAGCCCGTCAGGGGAGGAGACCCAGTACTTC. Protein product: CASSPSGEETQYF.

The chain's CDR3 is CASSLTATDNEQFF. As DNA, the CDR3 is TGTGCCAGCAGCTTAACAGCGACTGACAATGAGCAGTTCTTC. This rearrangement joins TRBV7-3 to TRBJ2-1, with no clear D. The length of the CDR3 is 14 residues. CDR1 and CDR2 from the germline V gene are SGHTA and FQGTGA. With 0 bases removed from V and 5 bases from J, the gap between germline ends came to 8 bases. Using reference TRBV7-3 and TRBJ2-1 for the parts outside the CDR3, the full variable domain is GAGVSQTPSNKVTEKGKYVELRCDPISGHTALYWYRQSLGQGPEFLIYFQGTGAADDSGLPNDRFFAVRPEGSVSTLKIQRTERGDSAVYLCASSLTATDNEQFFGPGTRLTVL.

This chain joins TRBV2 and TRBJ1-1; D may be TRBD1 (6 bases). The germline gives CDR1 SNHLY, CDR2 FYNNEI. CDR3 length equals 15 residues. Trimming pared 0 bases from V and 7 bases from J, leaving 15 bases between. As DNA, the CDR3 is TGTGCCAGCAGTGAAGCGCGAGGGGGTGGAGATGAAGCTTTCTTT. Translated: CASSEARGGGDEAFF.

The chain employs TRBV5-1 and TRBJ2-2, with D perhaps matching TRBD1 (8 bases). Germline V gene data show CDR1 as SGHRS and CDR2 as YFSETQ. The CDR3 sequence is 17 residues long. Trimming took off 1 base at V and 4 bases at J, with 17 bases between the two ends. The CDR3 loop reads CASSLSLQGGRTGELFF. The CDR3 region has the DNA TGCGCCAGCAGCTTGTCCTTACAGGGGGGGCGCACCGGGGAGCTGTTTTTT.

The J gene is TRBJ2-7, the V gene TRBV4-3, with a possible D match to TRBD2 (5 bases). Germline values: CDR1 LGHNA, CDR2 YSLEER. The V gene lost 9 bases and the J gene lost 3 bases, with 24 bases spanning the gap. This CDR3 contains 16 residues. This chain's CDR3 is CASSKSTGLAGYEQYF. DNA of the CDR3: TGCGCCAGTAGCAAATCCACGGGCCTAGCAGGCTACGAGCAGTACTTC.

The V gene is TRBV5-4, the J gene TRBJ2-1; 9 positions match TRBD2. After removal of 0 bases from V and 7 bases from J, the junction contained 5 bases not matched to a gene. CDR1 and CDR2 (germline): SGHNT, YYREEE (reference sequence). The CDR3 is 15 amino acids. The CDR3 nucleotides are TGTGCCAGCAGCTTGGTAGCGGGAGACGGGAATGAGCAGTTCTTC. This encodes CASSLVAGDGNEQFF.

This chain uses TRBV6-1 with TRBJ1-1; 8 nucleotides align to TRBD1. CDR3 size: 15 residues. The germline CDR1 and CDR2 sequences are MNHNS and SASEGT. Trimming at V came to 3 bases and at J to 0 bases, leaving 3 bases not matched to a gene. The CDR3 here is CASSEQGAVNTEAFF. CDR3 coding DNA: TGTGCCAGCAGTGAGCAGGGGGCGGTGAACACTGAAGCTTTCTTT.

The table lists this clone with a count of one. The genes are TRBV6-1 and TRBJ2-7; tentatively, D is TRBD1 (5 bases). CDR1 is MNHNS and CDR2 is SASEGT in the germline V gene. V lost 1 base and J lost 0, with 7 bases in between. CDR3 length: 14 residues. The CDR3, as DNA: TGTGCCAGCAGTGAAGACAGGAACTCCTACGAGCAGTACTTC. Translation gives CASSEDRNSYEQYF.

The chain recombines TRBV6-1 with TRBJ1-2, with a weak D call TRBD1 (5 bases). Per the germline V gene, CDR1 is MNHNS and CDR2 is SASEGT. Deletions cut 1 base from V and 1 base from J, with 10 bases between. CDR3 size: 15 residues. DNA of the CDR3: TGTGCCAGCAGTGAAGGGGGCGGGAGTAACTATGGCTACACCTTC. It yields the protein CASSEGGGSNYGYTF.

The gene calls are TRBV5-1 and TRBJ2-1, with TRBD2 matching 11 bases. The CDR3 has 17 amino acids. CDR1 is SGHRS, CDR2 YFSETQ, per germline. Unmatched junction bases numbered 9, after V lost 3 bases and J lost 4 bases. CDR3 amino acids: CASSWGQASGGYNEQFF. CDR3 in DNA: TGCGCCAGCAGCTGGGGACAGGCTAGCGGGGGGTACAATGAGCAGTTCTTC.

J is TRBJ1-2 and V is TRBV9; perhaps TRBD1 as D (6 bases). V was cut by 0 bases and J by 4 bases, with 22 bases left in between. This CDR3 is 18 amino acids long. Germline V CDR1 and CDR2: SGDLS, YYNGEE. The CDR3 is CASSVESGGQRFSYGYTF. In nucleotides, the CDR3 is TGTGCCAGCAGCGTAGAATCGGGTGGACAGCGCTTCTCCTATGGCTACACCTTC. The full variable domain, completed using reference TRBV9 and TRBJ1-2, is DSGVTQTPKHLITATGQRVTLRCSPRSGDLSVYWYQQSLDQGLQFLIQYYNGEERAKGNILERFSAQQFPDLHSELNLSSLELGDSALYFCASSVESGGQRFSYGYTFGSGTRLTVV.

V is TRBV21-1 and J is TRBJ2-2; TRBD1, the table's D call, lacks a check against the DNA. TRBV21-1 is termed a pseudogene. The CDR3 extends over 13 amino acids. CDR3 residues: CASPGTITGELFF. CDR3 in DNA: TGTGCCAGCCCCGGGACAATCACCGGGGAGCTGTTTTTT.

The rearrangement uses TRBV30 and TRBJ1-4; TRBD1 matches 7 bases. V lost 4 bases to trimming and J lost 5 bases; unmatched junction nucleotides: 10. This CDR3 contains 15 residues. CDR1 is GTSNPN and CDR2 is SVGIG in the germline V gene (reference sequence). CDR3 sequence: CAWNPGGTANEKLFF. The CDR3 DNA reads as TGTGCCTGGAACCCCGGAGGGACAGCGAATGAAAAACTGTTTTTT.

This sequence joins TRBV18 and TRBJ2-7, with 9 positions matching TRBD1. Germline assignment: CDR1 KGHSH and CDR2 LQKENI. The CDR3 contains 16 residues. The junction had 6 bases not matched to a gene; V was cut back by 3 bases and J by 0 bases. CDR3 in DNA: TGTGCCAGCTCACCGTATGTGACAGGGGGCTCCTACGAGCAGTACTTC. The encoded protein is CASSPYVTGGSYEQYF. Together with reference TRBV18 and TRBJ2-7, the CDR3 gives the full variable domain: NAGVMQNPRHLVRRRGQEARLRCSPMKGHSHVYWYRQLPEEGLKFMVYLQKENIIDESGMPKERFSAEFPKEGPSILRIQQVVRGDSAAYFCASSPYVTGGSYEQYFGPGTRLTVT.

The chain has TRBV14 and TRBJ2-1, with TRBD2 matching over 11 bases. The V gene end was trimmed by 4 bases and the J gene end by 0 bases; junction bases not matched to a gene: 11. Per germline, CDR1 SGHDN and CDR2 FVKESK. The CDR3 is 19 amino acids. The CDR3 protein is CASSPRAGTSGSSYNEQFF. DNA for the CDR3: TGTGCCAGCAGCCCCCGAGCTGGGACTAGCGGTAGCTCCTACAATGAGCAGTTCTTC. Based on the CDR3 plus reference TRBV14 and TRBJ2-1, the full variable domain is EAGVTQFPSHSVIEKGQTVTLRCDPISGHDNLYWYRRVMGKEIKFLLHFVKESKQDESGMPNNRFLAERTGGTYSTLKVQPAELEDSGVYFCASSPRAGTSGSSYNEQFFGPGTRLTVL.

As for this clone: The sample has other DNA sequences that encode this CDR3 too. CDR3 in amino acids: CATSDRQGGTEAFF. Here the CDR3 DNA reads TGTGCCACCAGTGATCGGCAGGGAGGGACTGAAGCTTTCTTT. The chain carries TRBV24-1 and TRBJ1-1, with TRBD1 as a possible D gene (5 bases). The V and J ends lost 3 bases and 5 bases respectively, with 12 bases between them. Per germline, CDR1 KGHDR and CDR2 SFDVKD. This CDR3 spans 14 amino acids.

The chain recombines TRBV7-8 with TRBJ2-5; 8 nucleotides align to TRBD1. The CDR3 extends over 13 amino acids. Germline lookup yields CDR1 SGHVS and CDR2 FQNEAQ. J gave up 5 bases and V 8 bases, and 7 bases lay outside the gene matches. The CDR3 nucleotides read TGTGCCAGCGGAAGGACAGGGAAGGAGACCCAGTACTTC. This translates into CASGRTGKETQYF.

V usage is TRBV4-2 and J usage is TRBJ1-4; 7 bases map to TRBD1. V lost 0 bases, J lost 8 bases, and 6 bases stayed unmatched. Germline CDR1 reads LGHNA; CDR2 reads YNFKEQ. CDR3 length equals 15 residues. For the CDR3, the DNA is TGTGCCAGCAGCCAAGACTTTCAGGGGGTGGAAAAACTGTTTTTT. As protein: CASSQDFQGVEKLFF.

The chain has TRBV6-5 and TRBJ2-1; 10 bases map to TRBD2. J lost 6 bases, V lost 2 bases, and 4 bases had no gene match. Germline V CDR1 and CDR2: MNHEY, SVGAGI. The CDR3 runs 15 residues. DNA for the CDR3: TGTGCCAGCAGTTACCCCGGGACTAGCGTCAATGAGCAGTTCTTC. This encodes CASSYPGTSVNEQFF.

The rearrangement links TRBV5-1 to TRBJ2-7, with 11 positions matching TRBD1. The V gene end was trimmed by 2 bases and the J gene end by 6 bases; junction bases not matched to a gene: 7. The CDR3 loop spans 15 amino acids. Germline V gene lookup returns CDR1 SGHRS and CDR2 YFSETQ. CDR3 sequence (DNA): TGCGCCAGCAGCTTACCCGGGACAGGGGGTCGCGAGCAGTACTTC. Protein product: CASSLPGTGGREQYF.